This T cell receptor (beta chain) emerged from a study of T cells in Graves' hyperthyroidism and ophthalmopathy (dated by TCRdb to about 2019). Some background on the complete study: Peripheral blood was sampled at the time of initial diagnosis, prior to any treatment. The 95 to 100 discovery patients were randomly divided into training and test sets at a 7:3 ratio. TCR Vbeta CDR3 sequencing of 130 to 150 peripheral blood samples (roughly 43 ophthalmopathy, approximately 80 hyperthyroidism and roughly 17 progressor patients) is reported in the paper. Prospective prediction of ophthalmopathy was tested in an independent validation cohort of 18 to 20 hyperthyroidism patients and 15 to 17 patients who later progressed to ophthalmopathy. Thyroid tissue and blood T-cell repertoires from about six Graves' hyperthyroidism patients were also compared in the study. Once sampling was done, hyperthyroidism patients were given methimazole at a starting dose of 30 mg daily, whereas ophthalmopathy patients were given high-dose intravenous methylprednisolone. A discovery cohort of roughly 96 patients, roughly 40 with Graves' ophthalmopathy and about 58 with stable Graves' hyperthyroidism, was used to find distinguishing TCR V-J signatures. The investigation overall reported the following: Most expanded thyroid clonotypes (frequency above 0.001) were also detected in blood, suggesting blood repertoires may reflect thyroid immune responses. A 13 V-J signature model separated ophthalmopathy from stable hyperthyroidism, with around 88% sensitivity and about 81% specificity in cross-validation and 80%/75% in testing. During validation, the model predicted progression to ophthalmopathy a median of approximately 6.5 months ahead of onset, with more than 60% sensitivity and almost 75% specificity. Sample size was not statistically predetermined, and blinding of investigators to group allocation was not performed.

Turning to this clonotype: Its antigen remains unidentified. Base-call qualities are not available, and no considerably larger clone is one nucleotide away.

The TCR beta CDR3 regions were amplified from RNA transcripts. The first round of RT-PCR for the TCR CDR3 was performed with the HTBI primer set and the Qiagen OneStep RT-PCR kit. A second multiplex PCR round built the libraries, followed by size selection and purification. Paired-end sequencing of the libraries was performed with 100 bp reads on an Illumina HiSeq2000. Processing in the source paper ran as follows. SOAPnuke was used to process the raw data, throwing out any read that contained adapters or uncalled bases, had a mean Phred below 15, or lacked an exact constant-primer or identifier match. COPE v1.2.5 was used to merge high-quality paired reads, and clonotypes were defined as unique nucleotide sequences. MiTCR v1.1 was used to align the clonotypes against IMGT TRBV, TRBD and TRBJ reference segments. Only V-J combinations with frequency above 0.0001, covering 99% to 99.2% of repertoires, were analysed. The TCS score was defined as the ratio of F50 (clonal expansion) to E x V (chaos), calculated using BLOSUM62-based TCRdist between CDR3 peptides within each V-J. Welch's t-statistics and random forest reduced around 510 V-J features to 10 to 15, which were used in a naive Bayes classifier (R e1071). The raw public data were reprocessed by TCRdb itself: fastp quality trimming at Q25, MiXCR clonotype calling, in-frame beta chains only. A single entry per CDR3 protein holds the most common genes and DNA from its merged rows. In this record, the V and J calls reflect TCRdb's handling and not the investigators' own analysis. Within this sample are 250,000 or so distinct CDR3 sequences, with 16% of them counted one time only. The leading ten clones occupy 25% to 30% of the sample.

The germline ends are 10 bases apart after V is trimmed by 8 bases and J by 0 bases. Reading from cysteine to phenylalanine, the CDR3 counts 13 amino acids. Kept here is only the CDR3 DNA, which spans 39 bases and is read in frame from base 1. According to the germline V gene, CDR1 reads KGHSH and CDR2 reads LQKENI. Ophthalmopathy patients had moderately to severely active disease, Clinical Activity Score of at least 3, NOSPECS grade of at least 4, and duration under 3 months. Patients with uncontrolled infections, other autoimmune diseases, pregnancy or lactation were excluded. Diagnoses were established on the basis of clinical symptoms, serum thyroxine and TRAb, thyroid ultrasound, and orbital computed tomography. PBMCs were separated from 10 ml of fresh peripheral blood using Ficoll-Paque density gradient centrifugation. Total RNA was extracted with Trizol reagent, and quality was checked on an Agilent 2100 Bioanalyzer.

In this chain, TRBV18 is recombined with TRBJ2-5; TRBD1 is possibly the D segment (5 matching bases). The sample comprised blood. The source is a young woman with Graves' ophthalmopathy. This receptor carries the CDR3 CASRGQNQETQYF. The DNA reads as follows: TGTGCCAGCAGGGGCCAGAACCAAGAGACCCAGTACTTC.